The 2 T cell receptor beta chains presented below share a single source sample, sequenced in a study of blood T cell repertoires in COVID-19. The data were produced by immunoSEQ multiplex PCR, yet TCRdb's version contains in-frame clones alone and is incomplete. The sample carries a few hundred thousand clones, about 87% recorded once. Sequenced input: peripheral blood. The receptors shown here come from a woman in her 70s with active or convalescent COVID-19.

The chain combines TRBV4-3 with TRBJ2-7; the D gene is possibly TRBD1 (6 bases). V was pared by 0 bases and J by 2 bases, with 11 bases between. Germline V lookup: CDR1 LGHNA, CDR2 YSLEER. The CDR3 is made up of 15 amino acids. As DNA, the CDR3 is TGCGCCAGCAGCCAAGAACCAGGGGACCCCTACGAGCAGTACTTC. It yields the protein CASSQEPGDPYEQYF.

The chain carries TRBV2 and TRBJ1-2; D possibly corresponds to TRBD1 (6 bases). The germline gives CDR1 SNHLY, CDR2 FYNNEI. The length of the CDR3 is 12 residues. Trimming removed 4 bases from V and 4 bases from J, with 7 bases in between. DNA of the CDR3: TGTGCCAGCAGTGGACAGGTCTATGGCTACACCTTC. Protein product: CASSGQVYGYTF.